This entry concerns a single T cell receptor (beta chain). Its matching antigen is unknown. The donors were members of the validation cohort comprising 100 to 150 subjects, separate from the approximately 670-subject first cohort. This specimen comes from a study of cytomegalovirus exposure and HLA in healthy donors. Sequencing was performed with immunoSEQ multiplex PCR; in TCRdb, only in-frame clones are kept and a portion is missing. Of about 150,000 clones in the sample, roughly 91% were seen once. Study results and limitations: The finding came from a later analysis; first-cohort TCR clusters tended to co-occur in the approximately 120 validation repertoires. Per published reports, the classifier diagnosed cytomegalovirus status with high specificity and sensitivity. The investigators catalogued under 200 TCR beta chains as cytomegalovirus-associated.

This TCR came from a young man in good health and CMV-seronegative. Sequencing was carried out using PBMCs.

CDR3 in DNA: TGTGCCAGCAGCGTCGGAGGGGACCCTGGCAATCAGCCCCAGCATTTT. Its translation is CASSVGGDPGNQPQHF. The chain combines TRBV9 with TRBJ1-5; maybe TRBD1 (5 bases). Germline CDR1 SGDLS, CDR2 YYNGEE. This CDR3 has 16 residues. V was trimmed by 2 bases and J by 2 bases, leaving 14 bases between them.